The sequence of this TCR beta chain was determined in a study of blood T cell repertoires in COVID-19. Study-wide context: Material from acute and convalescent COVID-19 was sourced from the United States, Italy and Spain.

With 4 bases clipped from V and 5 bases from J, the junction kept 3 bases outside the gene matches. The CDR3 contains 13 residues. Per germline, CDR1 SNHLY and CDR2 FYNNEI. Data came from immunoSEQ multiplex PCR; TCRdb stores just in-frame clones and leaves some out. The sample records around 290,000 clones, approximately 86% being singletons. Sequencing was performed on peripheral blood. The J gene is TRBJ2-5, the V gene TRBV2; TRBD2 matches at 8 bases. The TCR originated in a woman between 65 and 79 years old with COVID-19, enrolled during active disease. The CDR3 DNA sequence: TGTGCCAGCAGTGGGGGACTAGGGGAGACCCAGTACTTC. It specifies CASSGGLGETQYF.